The T cell receptor beta chain under discussion was sequenced for a study of shared clonotypes between healthy human individuals. The wider study: Samples came from two female and a few male donors aged 18 to 49.

The germline V gene encodes CDR1 MDHEN and CDR2 SYDVKM. V was cut by 2 bases and J by 8 bases, with 12 bases left in between. The CDR3 is 14 residues long. The table came from immunoSEQ multiplex PCR; TCRdb's copy has only in-frame clones and leaves some out. The sample holds about 2.3 million clones, around 90% seen once. The chain links TRBV28 to TRBJ1-4; D is undetermined. Sequenced sample: naive CD4+ T cells from PBMCs. Stated subset: CD45RA+ positively selected. The TCR sequence derives from a man between 18 and 35 years old in good health. Some clones in this sample may be carry-over from other donors' samples. CDR3 coding DNA: TGTGCCAGCAGTTTAGGAGGGATGGGAGAAAAACTGTTTTTT. It codes for CASSLGGMGEKLFF.